Following are 27 T cell receptor beta chains from one sample sequenced in a study of blood T cell repertoires in COVID-19. Clones were read by immunoSEQ multiplex PCR, and TCRdb kept only the in-frame ones, dropping some. The sample records under 140,000 clones, 65% to 90% being singletons. Input material: peripheral blood. Receptors were obtained from a woman aged 60-70 years with acute or convalescent COVID-19.

This clone was seen once. This chain uses TRBV4-2 with TRBJ1-1; no clear D. The CDR3 length is 11 residues. The V gene lost 1 base and the J gene lost 7 bases, with 4 bases spanning the gap. The germline gives CDR1 LGHNA, CDR2 YNFKEQ. The CDR3 coding sequence is TGTGCCAGCAGCCAAGCGGGTGAAGCTTTCTTT. This sequence encodes CASSQAGEAFF.

This chain joins TRBV14 and TRBJ1-2; TRBD1 matches 8 bases. Germline V gene sequence: CDR1 SGHDN, CDR2 FVKESK. The CDR3 has 13 residues. Unmatched junction bases numbered 6, after V lost 5 bases and J lost 7 bases. This chain's CDR3 is CASSVSGGSGYTF. The CDR3 DNA follows: TGTGCCAGCAGCGTCTCAGGGGGCTCTGGCTACACCTTC.

The sample holds a few counts of this clone. The gene calls are TRBV19 and TRBJ1-1; 9 positions agree with TRBD1. CDR1 and CDR2 from the germline V gene are LNHDA and SQIVND (reference sequence). This CDR3 region has 17 residues. V lost 6 bases and J lost 1; bases outside the gene matches: 12. The CDR3 sequence is CASRGGQGQAKNTEAFF. DNA of the CDR3: TGTGCCAGTAGGGGCGGACAGGGGCAGGCGAAGAACACTGAAGCTTTCTTT.

The chain couples TRBV9 to TRBJ2-1, with 7 positions matching TRBD1. CDR1 is SGDLS, CDR2 YYNGEE, per germline. The CDR3 is 16 residues long. V gave up 3 bases and J gave up 2 bases; unmatched junction bases: 8. As DNA, the CDR3 is TGTGCCAGCAGCGGCCCGGGACAGATGGCCTACAATGAGCAGTTCTTC. The encoded protein is CASSGPGQMAYNEQFF.

This chain joins TRBV5-1 and TRBJ1-4; D is possibly TRBD1 (5 bases). The CDR3 is 13 amino acids. Trimming removed 7 bases at V and 7 bases at J, with 14 bases between. From germline, CDR1 is SGHRS and CDR2 YFSETQ. This chain's CDR3 is CASGGDRSEKLFF. The CDR3 DNA reads as TGCGCCAGCGGAGGGGATAGGAGTGAAAAACTGTTTTTT.

The chain uses TRBV9 and TRBJ1-4; possible D gene TRBD1, 5 bases. Deletions cut 4 bases from V and 2 bases from J, with 15 bases between. Germline loops: CDR1 SGDLS, CDR2 YYNGEE. The CDR3 spans 16 residues. CDR3 bases: TGTGCCAGCAGCCCCGCCGGGGGGGGGACTAATGAAAAACTGTTTTTT. Translated, it gives CASSPAGGGTNEKLFF.

This chain joins TRBV5-4 and TRBJ2-5; possible D gene TRBD1, 6 bases. The CDR3 loop spans 14 amino acids. V lost 4 bases and J lost 2, with 12 bases in between. CDR1 is SGHNT and CDR2 is YYREEE in the germline V gene (reference sequence). For the CDR3, the DNA is TGTGCCAGCAGCACTGGGGGCAGTCAAGAGACCCAGTACTTC. Protein sequence: CASSTGGSQETQYF.

The chain is built from TRBV28 and TRBJ2-5; 11 bases map to TRBD2. Germline CDR1 MDHEN, CDR2 SYDVKM. The CDR3 runs to 14 residues. Trimming took 6 bases from V and 2 from J; bases not matched to a gene: 2. CDR3 in DNA: TGTGCCAGCAGATTAGCGGGGGGGCAAGAGACCCAGTACTTC. Residues: CASRLAGGQETQYF.

V gene TRBV6-2 or TRBV6-3 combines with J gene TRBJ1-1, with 10 nucleotides matching TRBD1. From germline, CDR1 is MNHEY and CDR2 SVGEGT. After removal of 4 bases from V and 4 bases from J, the junction contained 3 bases not matched to a gene. CDR3 length equals 14 residues. As DNA, the CDR3 is TGTGCCAGCAGTTCCCGGACAGGGGGCACTGAAGCTTTCTTT. Protein sequence: CASSSRTGGTEAFF.

This clone was picked up one time. The chain is built from TRBV5-4 and TRBJ2-2; a possible D gene is TRBD1 (6 bases). V lost 5 bases and J lost 5, with 19 bases in between. Germline V lookup: CDR1 SGHNT, CDR2 YYREEE (reference sequence). The CDR3 covers 16 residues. The CDR3 sequence: CASSRSAGASTGELFF. CDR3 nucleotide sequence: TGTGCCAGCAGTCGCTCAGCAGGGGCGTCGACCGGGGAGCTGTTTTTT.

The V gene is TRBV30, the J gene TRBJ2-4; D is possibly TRBD2 (6 bases). Germline CDR1 reads GTSNPN; CDR2 reads SVGIG (reference sequence). The CDR3 is 11 amino acids. V gave up 1 base and J gave up 8 bases, with 6 bases separating them. Here the CDR3 DNA reads TGTGCCTGGAGTGGCGGGGACATTCAGTACTTC. It translates to CAWSGGDIQYF.

This clone turned up a few times. This rearrangement joins TRBV7-2 to TRBJ1-2; D is possibly TRBD1 (5 bases). The CDR3 totals 14 residues. CDR1 is SGHTA, CDR2 FQGNSA, per germline. Trimming took 6 bases from V and 7 from J, leaving 18 bases between them. The CDR3, as DNA: TGTGCCAGCAGTCTAGGGGTGCAGGACCGTGGCTACACCTTC. The encoded protein is CASSLGVQDRGYTF.

The chain combines TRBV3-1 (or the pseudogene TRBV3-2) with TRBJ1-5; D perhaps matches TRBD1 (6 bases). From germline, CDR1 is LGHDT and CDR2 YNNKEL (reference sequence). V was pared by 4 bases and J by 2 bases, with 9 bases between. The CDR3 totals 14 residues. Here the CDR3 DNA reads TGTGCCAGCAGCCCTGACAGGCGCAATCAGCCCCAGCATTTT. It is translated as CASSPDRRNQPQHF.

Only a few counts were recorded for this clone. This sequence joins TRBV4-3 and TRBJ1-1; TRBD1 matches at 9 bases. Germline V gene sequence: CDR1 LGHNA, CDR2 YSLEER. V was pared by 0 bases and J by 10 bases, with 15 bases of the junction left unmatched. This CDR3 is 17 amino acids long. In nucleotides, the CDR3 is TGCGCCAGCAGCCAAGATGCGTCGGGGGGACAGGGAGACCCAGCTTTCTTT. Translating gives CASSQDASGGQGDPAFF.

This chain connects TRBV7-2 to TRBJ2-1, with 11 bases that match TRBD1. Per germline, CDR1 SGHTA and CDR2 FQGNSA. With V trimmed by 6 bases and J by 1 base, 8 bases remained unmatched. The CDR3 sequence is 17 residues long. This chain's CDR3 is CASSWDRGVDSYNEQFF. In nucleotides, the CDR3 is TGTGCCAGCAGTTGGGACAGGGGGGTAGATTCCTACAATGAGCAGTTCTTC.

The rearrangement joins TRBV5-3 to TRBJ1-4, with TRBD1 identical over 7 bases. TRBV5-3 is noted as an ORF with a role that remains uncertain. Unmatched junction bases numbered 10, after V lost 1 base and J lost 1 base. CDR3 size: 18 residues. The CDR3 loop reads CARSLRGGPVGTNEKLFF. Written as DNA, the CDR3 is TGTGCCAGAAGCTTGAGAGGGGGCCCCGTTGGAACTAATGAAAAACTGTTTTTT.

This rearrangement joins TRBV18 to TRBJ1-2, with 11 bases that match TRBD1. The ends lost 3 bases at V and 7 bases at J; junction bases unmatched: 13. This CDR3 has 17 amino acids. CDR1 and CDR2 from the germline V gene are KGHSH and LQKENI. Written as DNA, the CDR3 is TGTGCCAGCTCACCGGTACTCCCCGGGACAGGGGGTCCTGGCTACACCTTC. This codes for CASSPVLPGTGGPGYTF.

A few counts support this clone. V and J are TRBV30 and TRBJ1-2, with a tentative D call TRBD1 (6 bases). The germline gives CDR1 GTSNPN, CDR2 SVGIG (reference sequence). V was pared by 0 bases and J by 5 bases, with 13 bases between. This CDR3 contains 14 residues. For the CDR3, the DNA is TGTGCCTGGAGTGTAGGTGGGACACCTTATGGCTACACCTTC. As protein: CAWSVGGTPYGYTF.

This sequence joins TRBV19 and TRBJ1-5; D ambiguous. This CDR3 has 12 amino acids. Germline CDR1 LNHDA, CDR2 SQIVND (reference sequence). V lost 4 bases to trimming and J lost 8 bases, with 9 bases between them. CDR3 DNA: TGTGCCAGTAGTACATACCCGGAGCCCCAGCATTTT. Translated: CASSTYPEPQHF.

This chain connects TRBV5-4 to TRBJ1-4; D may be TRBD1 (5 bases). The CDR3 spans 14 residues. Trimming cost V 4 bases and J 4 bases, with 11 bases left between them. Germline values: CDR1 SGHNT, CDR2 YYREEE (reference sequence). This CDR3 reads CASSRERGNEKLFF. CDR3 in DNA: TGTGCCAGCAGCCGGGAGAGGGGTAATGAAAAACTGTTTTTT.

This clone appeared once. The chain combines TRBV7-3 with TRBJ2-3; 11 bases fit TRBD2. Germline V lookup: CDR1 SGHTA, CDR2 FQGTGA. With 5 bases clipped from V and 3 bases from J, the junction kept 4 bases outside the gene matches. CDR3 length: 15 amino acids. CDR3 amino acids: CASSPRTSGTDTQYF. Here the CDR3 DNA reads TGTGCCAGCAGCCCAAGGACTAGCGGGACAGATACGCAGTATTTT.

The chain has TRBV19 and TRBJ2-3, with 8 bases fitting TRBD2. This CDR3 has 15 amino acids. Germline V lookup: CDR1 LNHDA, CDR2 SQIVND (reference sequence). After removal of 8 bases from V and 2 bases from J, the junction contained 9 bases not matched to a gene. As DNA, the CDR3 is TGTGCCAGTCGACCCGAGCGGGGGTACACAGATACGCAGTATTTT. Protein product: CASRPERGYTDTQYF.

This sequence joins TRBV6-6 and TRBJ1-6, with D uncertain. Trimming took off 6 bases at V and 10 bases at J, with 13 bases between the two ends. The CDR3 sequence is 13 residues long. Germline V gene data show CDR1 as MNHNY and CDR2 as SVGAGI (reference sequence). The CDR3 loop reads CASRPSVGSPLHF. CDR3 sequence (DNA): TGTGCCAGCAGACCGAGTGTCGGGTCACCCCTCCACTTT.

The sample holds a few counts of this clone. CDR3 DNA sequence: TGCGCCAGCAGCTTGCAAATCTGGGGGCAGAACACCGGGGAGCTGTTTTTT. Translated, it gives CASSLQIWGQNTGELFF. The chain uses TRBV5-1 and TRBJ2-2; D may be TRBD1 (6 bases). Trimming left V 1 base short and J 1 base short, with 14 bases between. The germline CDR1 and CDR2 sequences are SGHRS and YFSETQ. The CDR3 has 17 residues. Full variable domain (outside the CDR3, taken from reference TRBV5-1 and TRBJ2-2): KAGVTQTPRYLIKTRGQQVTLSCSPISGHRSVSWYQQTPGQGLQFLFEYFSETQRNKGNFPGRFSGRQFSNSRSEMNVSTLELGDSALYLCASSLQIWGQNTGELFFGEGSRLTVL.

This rearrangement joins TRBV5-4 to TRBJ2-2; unclear D gene. The V gene lost 0 bases and the J gene lost 1 base, with 4 bases spanning the gap. From germline, CDR1 is SGHNT and CDR2 YYREEE (reference sequence). The CDR3 loop spans 14 amino acids. The CDR3 reads CASSLAGNTGELFF. The CDR3 DNA sequence: TGTGCCAGCAGCTTGGCCGGGAACACCGGGGAGCTGTTTTTT.

This sequence joins TRBV11-3 and TRBJ1-1; D may be TRBD1 (5 bases). The germline V gene has CDR1 SGHNT and CDR2 YENEEA. The CDR3 spans 13 residues. The V gene lost 5 bases and the J gene lost 4 bases, with 11 bases spanning the gap. CDR3 loop: CASSQGRGTEAFF. In DNA form, the CDR3 reads TGTGCCAGCAGCCAAGGGAGGGGCACTGAAGCTTTCTTT.

J is TRBJ2-3 and V is TRBV6-2 or TRBV6-3; 14 positions agree with TRBD2. In germline, CDR1 is MNHEY, CDR2 SVGEGT. Trimming removed 6 bases from V and 6 bases from J; junction bases left unmatched: 5. The CDR3 is 15 residues long. Written as DNA, the CDR3 is TGTGCCAGCAGCCCGACTAGCGGGGGGGCGGATACGCAGTATTTT. Protein: CASSPTSGGADTQYF.